This entry describes one T cell receptor beta chain. Its antigen remains unidentified. These data are taken from a study of CXCR3-negative and CXCR3-positive naive CD8 T cells. Overall study findings and caveats: The TRB CDR3s that CXCR3-positive naive cells carried were more hydrophobic than those of CXCR3-negative naive cells. Diversity proved comparably high across both naive subsets and much lower in memory CD8+ cells. TRB CDR3 properties indicated TCR strength, while surface CD5 was similar across naive subsets.

The V gene's germline CDR1 is MNHEY and CDR2 SVGAGI. CDR3 length: 14 residues. 5' RACE with UMI labels generated the TRB cDNA libraries. With the 5' RACE reads reprocessed, TCRdb shows one record per CDR3 protein and no DNA. In total, the table holds about 40,000 distinct CDR3 sequences. Within the CD8+ T cell compartment, naive cells were CD45RO-CCR7+CD27+CD95-. The source of this sequence is a human donor in good health. Some clones in this sample may be carry-over from other donors' samples. The chain joins TRBV6-5 to TRBJ2-7; there is no DNA to check the TCRdb D call of TRBD1. Material: naive CXCR3- CD8+ T cells from blood. Subset defined: CD45RO-CCR7+CD27+CD95- naive CD8+ T cells lacking CXCR3 (TNR3-). CDR3 protein: CASSEHGQNYEQYF.